This paragraph covers one T cell receptor (beta chain) sequence. An assay was performed, and its level was deep. Sequencing was performed with immunoSEQ multiplex PCR; in TCRdb, only in-frame clones are kept and a portion is missing. The data show about 1.9 million clones, roughly 93% seen once. Positive CCR7 selection of CD45RO-negative cells yielded the naive CD8 cells, and terminally differentiated effector memory CD45RA+ cells were excluded. This specimen belongs to a study of shared clonotypes between healthy human individuals. Germline assignment: CDR1 SGHTA and CDR2 FQGNSA. Trimming took off 4 bases at V and 6 bases at J, with 6 bases between the two ends. CDR3 length: 11 amino acids.

Sequencing used naive CD8+ T cells from PBMCs. The source is a man aged 18-30 years in good health. Some clones in this sample may be carry-over from other donors' samples. The gene calls are TRBV7-2 and TRBJ1-1; D might be TRBD1 (5 bases). The CDR3 DNA sequence: TGTGCCAGCAGCTGGGGGGCTGAAGCTTTCTTT. This translates into CASSWGAEAFF.